This T cell receptor (beta chain) came from a study of shared clonotypes between healthy human individuals. Germline CDR1 and CDR2: LGHNA and YSLEER. Trimming left V 0 bases short and J 6 bases short, with 6 bases between. This CDR3 has 13 residues. A note on this clone: Antigen specificity is unknown. Other nucleotide sequences from this sample produce the same CDR3.

Study results and caveats: All-four-donor shared clonotypes had higher generation probabilities than non-shared clonotypes did.

Sequenced by immunoSEQ multiplex PCR; TCRdb stores in-frame clones only, minus some. The table has roughly 1,500,000 clones, approximately 98.5% seen once; the top ten hold around 0.38%. The source material was naive CD4+ T cells sorted from blood. Subset here: CD45RA+ positively selected. The sequence was collected from a man younger than 45 in good health. This chain uses TRBV4-3 with TRBJ1-5; D gene ambiguous. This CDR3 reads CASSQDLGQPQHF. The CDR3 DNA sequence: TGCGCCAGCAGCCAAGATCTCGGTCAGCCCCAGCATTTT.